The source of this TCR beta chain is a study of blood T cell repertoires in COVID-19. Repertoires were generated with immunoSEQ multiplex PCR, while TCRdb's copy carries only in-frame clones and drops some. The sample has roughly 150,000 clones, approximately 93% seen once; the top ten hold around 2%. The CDR3 runs to 15 residues. V lost 6 bases, J lost 4 bases, and 9 bases stayed unmatched. Germline CDR1 SGDLS, CDR2 YYNGEE. This clone was observed a single time. Material for sequencing was peripheral blood. The V call is TRBV9, the J call TRBJ2-2; 7 bases match TRBD1. This sequence was found in a woman between 55 and 75 years old with COVID-19, enrolled during active disease. The CDR3 DNA reads as TGTGCCAGCAACCGACAGGGCGTGGGCACCGGGGAGCTGTTTTTT. It encodes CASNRQGVGTGELFF. Looking up the rest from reference TRBV9 and TRBJ2-2 gives the full variable domain: DSGVTQTPKHLITATGQRVTLRCSPRSGDLSVYWYQQSLDQGLQFLIQYYNGEERAKGNILERFSAQQFPDLHSELNLSSLELGDSALYFCASNRQGVGTGELFFGEGSRLTVL.